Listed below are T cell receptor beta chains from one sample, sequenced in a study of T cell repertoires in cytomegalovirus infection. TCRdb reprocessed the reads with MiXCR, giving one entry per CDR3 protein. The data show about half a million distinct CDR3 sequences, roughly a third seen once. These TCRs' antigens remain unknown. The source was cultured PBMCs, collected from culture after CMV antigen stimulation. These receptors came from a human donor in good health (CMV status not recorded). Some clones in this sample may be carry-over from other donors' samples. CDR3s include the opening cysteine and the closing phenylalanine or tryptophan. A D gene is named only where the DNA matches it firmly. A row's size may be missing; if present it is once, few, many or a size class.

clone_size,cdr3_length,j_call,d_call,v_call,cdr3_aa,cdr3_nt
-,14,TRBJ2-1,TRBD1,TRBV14,CASRKQGPYNEQFF,TGTGCCAGCAGGAAACAGGGGCCCTACAATGAGCAGTTCTTC
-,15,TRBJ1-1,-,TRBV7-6,CASSSIGLTNTEAFF,TGTGCCAGCAGCTCAATCGGACTGACGAACACTGAAGCTTTCTTT
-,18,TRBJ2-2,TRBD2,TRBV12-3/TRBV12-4,CASSLPLAGGGNTGELFF,TGTGCCAGCAGTTTGCCCCTAGCGGGAGGGGGGAACACCGGGGAGCTGTTTTTT
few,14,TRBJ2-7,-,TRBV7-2,CASSPVGVVPEQYF,TGTGCCAGCAGCCCGGTGGGGGTAGTCCCCGAGCAGTACTTC
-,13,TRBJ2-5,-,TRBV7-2,CASRRGPQETQYF,TGTGCCAGCAGACGGGGCCCCCAAGAGACCCAGTACTTC
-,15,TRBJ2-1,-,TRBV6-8,CASSIDRFSYNEQFF,TGTGCCAGCAGCATAGACAGGTTCTCCTACAATGAGCAGTTCTTC
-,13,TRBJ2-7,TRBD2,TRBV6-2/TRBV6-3,CASSFGSGYEQYF,TGTGCCAGCAGTTTTGGTAGCGGGTACGAGCAGTACTTC
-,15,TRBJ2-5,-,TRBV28,CASSPIGTLGETQYF,TGTGCCAGCAGTCCCATCGGGACACTGGGAGAGACCCAGTACTTC
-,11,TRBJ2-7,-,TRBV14,CASSATYEQYF,TGTGCCAGCAGCGCTACCTACGAGCAGTACTTC
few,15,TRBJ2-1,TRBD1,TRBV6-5,CASSYGDSSYNEQFF,TGTGCCAGCAGTTATGGGGACAGCTCCTACAATGAGCAGTTCTTC
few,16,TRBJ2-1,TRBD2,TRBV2,CASSTQLAGVFNEQFF,TGTGCCAGCAGTACACAACTAGCGGGAGTGTTTAATGAGCAGTTCTTC
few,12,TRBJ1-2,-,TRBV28,CASSWGVYGYTF,TGTGCCAGCAGTTGGGGGGTCTATGGCTACACCTTC
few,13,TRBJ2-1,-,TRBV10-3,CAISESGYNEQFF,TGTGCCATCAGTGAGTCTGGATACAATGAGCAGTTCTTC
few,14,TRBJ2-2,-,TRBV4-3,CASRTGLHTGELFF,TGCGCCAGCAGGACGGGGCTCCATACCGGGGAGCTGTTTTTT
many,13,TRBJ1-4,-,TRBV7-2,CASSFNRNEKLFF,TGTGCCAGCAGCTTCAACCGGAATGAAAAACTGTTTTTT
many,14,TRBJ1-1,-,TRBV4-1,CASSLGGGSGEAFF,TGCGCCAGCAGCCTCGGCGGGGGTTCGGGTGAAGCTTTCTTT
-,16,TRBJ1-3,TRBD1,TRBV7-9,CALTSSATGGGNTIYF,TGTGCCCTAACCAGCTCCGCGACAGGGGGAGGAAACACCATATATTTT
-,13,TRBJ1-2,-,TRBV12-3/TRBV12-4,CASRRIFGYGYTF,TGTGCCAGCAGGCGGATATTCGGGTATGGCTACACCTTC
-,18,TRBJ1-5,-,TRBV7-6,CASSLGTPDRYSNQPQHF,TGTGCCAGCAGCTTAGGCACCCCAGACAGATATAGCAATCAGCCCCAGCATTTT
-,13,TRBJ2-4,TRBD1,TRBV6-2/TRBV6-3,CASKKSGGNIQYF,TGTGCCAGCAAGAAGTCAGGGGGCAACATTCAGTACTTC
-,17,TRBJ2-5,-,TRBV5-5,CASSLGRISLTEETQYF,TGTGCCAGCAGCTTGGGGAGAATATCTTTAACGGAGGAGACCCAGTACTTC
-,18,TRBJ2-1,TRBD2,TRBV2,CAFDQIGRASGSYNEQFF,TGTGCCTTCGACCAGATCGGGAGGGCCAGCGGCTCCTACAATGAGCAGTTCTTC
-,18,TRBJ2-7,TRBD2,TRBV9,CASSVATGTSGSSYEQYF,TGTGCCAGCAGCGTAGCGACCGGGACTAGCGGGAGCTCCTACGAGCAGTACTTC
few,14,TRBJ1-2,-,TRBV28,CASSPIGVVYGYTF,TGTGCCAGCAGTCCGATTGGGGTGGTCTATGGCTACACCTTC
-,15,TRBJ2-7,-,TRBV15,CATSRRTTSNYEQYF,TGTGCCACCAGCAGAAGGACTACTTCTAACTACGAGCAGTACTTC
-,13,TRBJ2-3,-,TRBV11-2,CASSRVRGLTQYF,TGTGCCAGCAGCCGAGTCAGAGGGTTGACGCAGTATTTT
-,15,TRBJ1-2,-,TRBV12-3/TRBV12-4,CASSPFFQAWDGYTF,TGTGCCAGCAGTCCTTTTTTCCAGGCGTGGGATGGCTACACCTTC
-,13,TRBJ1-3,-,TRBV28,CASFPGGGNTIYF,TGTGCCAGTTTCCCCGGGGGGGGAAACACCATATATTTT
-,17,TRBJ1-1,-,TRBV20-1,CSARPVGLELVNTEAFF,TGCAGTGCTAGACCCGTGGGGCTTGAGCTAGTGAACACTGAAGCTTTCTTT
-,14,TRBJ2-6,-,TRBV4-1,CASSQVSGHNVLTF,TGCGCCAGCAGCCAAGTTTCAGGACACAACGTCCTGACTTTC
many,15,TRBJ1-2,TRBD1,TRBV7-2,CASSPRQGRGGGYTF,TGTGCCAGCAGCCCAAGACAGGGGCGCGGGGGAGGCTACACCTTC
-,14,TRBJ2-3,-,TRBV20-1,CSAGAEGRWDTQYF,TGCAGTGCTGGCGCGGAGGGCCGGTGGGATACGCAGTATTTT
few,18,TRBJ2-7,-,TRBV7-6,CASSPSLRAGIFPYEQYF,TGTGCCAGCAGCCCCTCACTTAGGGCAGGGATATTTCCCTACGAGCAGTACTTC
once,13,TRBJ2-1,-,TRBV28,CASGREGDNEQFF,TGTGCCTCTGGCAGGGAAGGGGACAATGAGCAGTTCTTC
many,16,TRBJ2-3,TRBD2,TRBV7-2,CASSFDRTSGSDTQYF,TGTGCCAGCAGCTTCGACCGGACTAGCGGGAGTGATACGCAGTATTTT
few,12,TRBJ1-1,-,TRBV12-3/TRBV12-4,CATAGPGAEAFF,TGTGCCACAGCAGGGCCTGGCGCTGAAGCTTTCTTT
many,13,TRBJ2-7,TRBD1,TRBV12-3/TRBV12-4,CASSRGQGNEQYF,TGTGCCAGCAGCCGGGGACAGGGCAACGAGCAGTACTTC
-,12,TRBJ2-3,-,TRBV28,CASMSYRDTQYF,TGTGCCAGCATGAGTTATCGGGATACGCAGTATTTT
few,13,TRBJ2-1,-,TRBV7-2,CASSFHQRNEQFF,TGTGCCAGCAGTTTTCACCAGCGCAATGAGCAGTTCTTC
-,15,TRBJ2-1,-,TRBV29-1,CSVEARGSSYNEQFF,TGCAGCGTTGAAGCCAGAGGAAGCTCCTACAATGAGCAGTTCTTC
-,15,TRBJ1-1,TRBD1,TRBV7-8,CASSLIGTENTEAFF,TGTGCCAGCAGCTTAATTGGGACAGAGAACACTGAAGCTTTCTTT
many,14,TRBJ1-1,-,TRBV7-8,CASSYQGDRSEAFF,TGTGCCAGCAGCTATCAGGGAGATCGGTCTGAAGCTTTCTTT